The 18 T cell receptor beta chains presented below share a single source sample, sequenced in a study of response to subunit inactivated influenza vaccine. Via MiXCR, TCRdb re-called the RT-PCR reads, giving one row per CDR3 protein. In the table there are around 470,000 distinct CDR3 sequences, more than 7% of which are singletons. The sample here was PBMCs from blood, taken 23 to 25 months after vaccination. The origin of the receptors is a man between 50 and 75 years old who received an inactivated influenza vaccine.

This clonotype turned up a few times. In nucleotides, the CDR3 is TGTGCCAGCAGCTCTGAGGGGGGCCCACCTATAAAGCAGTACTTC. It codes for CASSSEGGPPIKQYF. The genes are TRBV5-6 and TRBJ2-7, with D perhaps given as TRBD1 or TRBD2 (6 bases each). This CDR3 region has 15 residues. Deletions cut 3 bases from V and 8 bases from J, with 21 bases between. Germline CDR1 reads SGHDT; CDR2 reads YYEEEE.

This clonotype was seen repeatedly, ten times or more. This chain links TRBV28 with TRBJ2-3, with 11 positions matching TRBD1. Per the germline V gene, CDR1 is MDHEN and CDR2 is SYDVKM. With 6 bases clipped from V and 5 bases from J, the junction kept 7 bases outside the gene matches. This CDR3 is built from 15 residues. As DNA, the CDR3 is TGTGCCAGCAGCCGTCCGGGACAGGGGGTAGATACGCAGTATTTT. Protein: CASSRPGQGVDTQYF.

The chain is built from TRBV7-9 and TRBJ2-3; 8 nucleotides align to TRBD1. Trimming at V came to 5 bases and at J to 5 bases, leaving 6 bases not matched to a gene. CDR3 size: 14 residues. Germline values: CDR1 SEHNR, CDR2 FQNEAQ (reference sequence). DNA for the CDR3: TGTGCCAGCAGCCAGGGGGCGTACAAAGATACGCAGTATTTT. Its protein is CASSQGAYKDTQYF.

The chain carries TRBV11-2 and TRBJ2-3; no clear D. This CDR3 contains 14 residues. The germline gives CDR1 SGHAT, CDR2 FQNNGV. V dropped 8 bases and J dropped 8 bases, with 20 bases sitting between them. The CDR3 protein is CASGVWMGHATQYF. CDR3 bases: TGTGCCAGCGGAGTGTGGATGGGCCATGCTACGCAGTATTTT.

The chain recombines TRBV7-2 with TRBJ1-2; D gene uncertain. This CDR3 region has 14 residues. V dropped 1 base and J dropped 7 bases, with 13 bases sitting between them. The germline V gene encodes CDR1 SGHTA and CDR2 FQGNSA. CDR3 nucleotides: TGTGCCAGCAGCTTAGGGGTCGTTCAAGGTGGCTACACCTTC. Protein sequence: CASSLGVVQGGYTF. The full variable domain, with the rest looked up from reference TRBV7-2 and TRBJ1-2, is GAGVSQSPSNKVTEKGKDVELRCDPISGHTALYWYRQSLGQGLEFLIYFQGNSAPDKSGLPSDRFSAERTGGSVSTLTIQRTQQEDSAVYLCASSLGVVQGGYTFGSGTRLTVV.

This clonotype came up many times. The chain couples TRBV4-1 to TRBJ1-5; no clear D gene. Germline V gene data show CDR1 as MGHRA and CDR2 as YSYEKL. The CDR3 extends over 17 amino acids. Trimming took off 1 base at V and 2 bases at J, with 15 bases between the two ends. CDR3 loop: CASSQGVGGGGNQPQHF. The CDR3 DNA reads TGCGCCAGCAGCCAAGGGGTAGGAGGCGGGGGCAATCAGCCCCAGCATTTT.

This clonotype was counted many times. This chain connects TRBV5-1 to TRBJ1-1, with TRBD1 identical over 7 bases. The germline V gene encodes CDR1 SGHRS and CDR2 YFSETQ. V shed 1 base, J shed 1 base, and the junction held 1 base outside the gene matches. CDR3 size: 14 residues. The CDR3 loop reads CASSLRQGNTEAFF. Written as DNA, the CDR3 is TGCGCCAGCAGCTTGAGACAGGGGAACACTGAAGCTTTCTTT. The full variable domain, rest sourced from reference TRBV5-1 and TRBJ1-1, is KAGVTQTPRYLIKTRGQQVTLSCSPISGHRSVSWYQQTPGQGLQFLFEYFSETQRNKGNFPGRFSGRQFSNSRSEMNVSTLELGDSALYLCASSLRQGNTEAFFGQGTRLTVV.

This rearrangement joins TRBV11-1 to TRBJ2-5, with D uncertain. This CDR3 contains 14 residues. Germline V gives CDR1 SGHAT, CDR2 FQDESV (reference sequence). Between the trimmed V and J ends, which lost 2 bases and 1 base, there was a span of 8 bases. The DNA for the CDR3 is TGTGCCAGCAGCTTAAGAAGCGCCCAAGAGACCCAGTACTTC. Its protein product is CASSLRSAQETQYF.

A single count supports this clonotype. The chain links TRBV4-2 to TRBJ2-2; a possible D gene is TRBD2 (6 bases). Trimming cost V 3 bases and J 3 bases, with 14 bases left between them. CDR3 length equals 16 residues. In germline, CDR1 is LGHNA, CDR2 YNFKEQ. The CDR3 sequence: CASSHDLSSDTGELFF. DNA of the CDR3: TGTGCCAGCAGCCACGACCTGTCTAGCGACACCGGGGAGCTGTTTTTT.

J is TRBJ1-1 and V is TRBV7-2, with TRBD1 as a possible D gene (5 bases). The CDR3 spans 14 residues. CDR1 is SGHTA, CDR2 FQGNSA, per germline. The V end was cut by 6 bases, the J end by 0 bases, with 11 bases between. The CDR3 nucleotides read TGTGCCAGCAGTATTAGACAGATGAACACTGAAGCTTTCTTT. Encoded protein: CASSIRQMNTEAFF. Using reference TRBV7-2 and TRBJ1-1 for the parts outside the CDR3, the full variable domain is GAGVSQSPSNKVTEKGKDVELRCDPISGHTALYWYRQSLGQGLEFLIYFQGNSAPDKSGLPSDRFSAERTGGSVSTLTIQRTQQEDSAVYLCASSIRQMNTEAFFGQGTRLTVV.

This clonotype was detected a few times. The genes are TRBV12-3 or TRBV12-4 and TRBJ1-4, with no clear D. V lost 8 bases and J lost 7, with 14 bases in between. The CDR3 sequence is 13 residues long. The DNA of the CDR3 is TGTGCCAGCGGATACCCTAGTGTTGAAAAACTGTTTTTT. Translating gives CASGYPSVEKLFF.

This clonotype was counted a few times. This chain uses TRBV7-2 with TRBJ1-5; D is possibly TRBD1 (5 bases). CDR3 size: 15 residues. CDR1 and CDR2 (germline): SGHTA, FQGNSA. V lost 1 base and J 2 bases, leaving 9 bases between the germline ends. For the CDR3, the DNA is TGTGCCAGCAGCTTAGTCGGGGCGGGCAATCAGCCCCAGCATTTT. Amino acids: CASSLVGAGNQPQHF.

This clonotype has a handful of counts. The chain is built from TRBV20-1 and TRBJ2-5, with D possibly being TRBD2 (6 bases). The CDR3 sequence is 13 residues long. V was pared by 3 bases and J by 4 bases, with 12 bases between. Germline CDR1 is DFQATT and CDR2 is SNEGSKA (reference sequence). The DNA for the CDR3 is TGCAGTGCTAGGCCCGGGGGTCCAGAGACCCAGTACTTC. Translating it yields CSARPGGPETQYF.

This clonotype was found a few times. V is TRBV15 and J is TRBJ1-3; unclear D gene. The germline gives CDR1 LNHNV, CDR2 YYDKDF (reference sequence). This CDR3 region has 16 residues. V lost 4 bases to trimming and J lost 2 bases, with 15 bases between them. This CDR3 reads CATSKPLGSPGNTIYF. CDR3 bases: TGTGCCACCAGCAAACCCCTCGGCAGTCCTGGAAACACCATATATTTT.

This clonotype was detected only a few times. This chain joins TRBV10-3 and TRBJ2-5, with D perhaps matching TRBD2 (6 bases). CDR3 length: 17 amino acids. From germline, CDR1 is ENHRY and CDR2 SYGVKD. The V gene lost 2 bases and the J gene lost 2 bases, with 18 bases spanning the gap. The CDR3 reads CAISEKGGLSWQETQYF. The CDR3 nucleotides read TGTGCCATCAGTGAGAAAGGAGGGTTATCTTGGCAAGAGACCCAGTACTTC.

CDR3 residues: CASSQLSTGEAFF. The CDR3 DNA reads as TGTGCCAGCAGCCAGTTAAGTACAGGTGAAGCTTTCTTT. The chain uses TRBV14 and TRBJ1-1; D is perhaps TRBD1 (5 bases). Germline CDR1 reads SGHDN; CDR2 reads FVKESK. Between the trimmed V and J ends, which lost 3 bases and 7 bases, there was a span of 12 bases. This CDR3 contains 13 residues.

In this sample, this clonotype turned up many times. The rearrangement links TRBV5-1 to TRBJ2-3; D not certain. Between the trimmed V and J ends, which lost 0 bases and 2 bases, there was a span of 7 bases. The germline CDR1 and CDR2 sequences are SGHRS and YFSETQ. This CDR3 has 14 amino acids. In DNA form, the CDR3 reads TGCGCCAGCAGCTTGGGGCAGGACACAGATACGCAGTATTTT. Protein product: CASSLGQDTDTQYF.

The rearrangement links TRBV7-9 to TRBJ2-7; 9 bases match TRBD1. The CDR3 is 15 residues long. Trimming cost V 2 bases and J 3 bases; bases outside gene matches: 5. Germline CDR1 and CDR2: SEHNR and FQNEAQ (reference sequence). The CDR3 sequence: CASSLPTGGRYEQYF. CDR3 coding DNA: TGTGCCAGCAGCTTACCTACAGGGGGCCGCTACGAGCAGTACTTC.